These 30 T cell receptor beta chains were all obtained from the same sample, sequenced in a study of blood T cell repertoires in COVID-19. Clones were read by immunoSEQ multiplex PCR, and TCRdb kept only the in-frame ones, dropping some. The sample records 350,000 to 450,000 clones, about nine tenths being singletons. The sample comprised PBMCs or T cells enriched from blood (not recorded which). These receptors were obtained from a woman in her thirties or forties who had been exposed to COVID-19.

V and J are TRBV7-2 and TRBJ2-3; 7 nucleotides line up with TRBD2. CDR1 is SGHTA, CDR2 FQGNSA, per germline. The CDR3 extends over 13 amino acids. V shed 8 bases, J shed 5 bases, and the junction held 7 bases outside the gene matches. DNA for the CDR3: TGTGCCAGCGTCAAATCTAGCGGAGATACGCAGTATTTT. It specifies CASVKSSGDTQYF.

As DNA, the CDR3 is TGTGCCAGCAGCCCCAACTCCTACGAGCAGTACTTC. This sequence encodes CASSPNSYEQYF. The rearrangement uses TRBV11-3 and TRBJ2-7; D is uncertain. CDR1 and CDR2 from the germline V gene are SGHNT and YENEEA. The CDR3 is made up of 12 amino acids. V was trimmed by 5 bases and J by 0 bases, leaving 5 bases between them.

This chain joins TRBV29-1 and TRBJ1-3; no definite D call. Germline V gives CDR1 SQVTM, CDR2 ANQGSEA. Trimming removed 4 bases at V and 3 bases at J, with 4 bases between. The CDR3 is 11 residues long. The CDR3 loop is CSVGSGNTIYF. The CDR3 DNA sequence: TGCAGCGTTGGGAGTGGAAACACCATATATTTT.

The chain combines TRBV2 with TRBJ1-1; D perhaps matches TRBD1 (6 bases). From germline, CDR1 is SNHLY and CDR2 FYNNEI. The CDR3 consists of 13 residues. V shed 6 bases and J shed 8 bases, with 16 bases lying between them. The chain's CDR3 is CASSGTGHWEAFF. CDR3 nucleotides: TGTGCCAGCAGCGGGACGGGACACTGGGAAGCTTTCTTT.

This chain links TRBV4-3 with TRBJ1-6; maybe TRBD1 (5 bases). The CDR3 consists of 15 residues. Per germline, CDR1 LGHNA and CDR2 YSLEER. Trimming cost V 5 bases and J 5 bases, with 13 bases left between them. CDR3 amino acids: CASSKGAVNNSPLHF. CDR3 DNA: TGCGCCAGCAGCAAAGGGGCCGTTAATAATTCACCCCTCCACTTT.

J is TRBJ1-2 and V is TRBV7-9, with 8 bases fitting TRBD1. The germline V gene encodes CDR1 SEHNR and CDR2 FQNEAQ (reference sequence). V was clipped by 0 bases and J by 3 bases; unmatched bases: 9. The length of the CDR3 is 17 residues. DNA for the CDR3: TGTGCCAGCAGCTTAGCAGGGACAGGAGACCCCTACTATGGCTACACCTTC. Its translation is CASSLAGTGDPYYGYTF. The variable domain in full, completed from reference TRBV7-9 and TRBJ1-2, reads DTGVSQNPRHKITKRGQNVTFRCDPISEHNRLYWYRQTLGQGPEFLTYFQNEAQLEKSRLLSDRFSAERPKGSFSTLEIQRTEQGDSAMYLCASSLAGTGDPYYGYTFGSGTRLTVV.

The rearrangement uses TRBV5-1 and TRBJ2-3; possible D gene TRBD1, 5 bases. Trimming shortened V by 0 bases and J by 2 bases, and 10 bases separated the two germline ends. Germline CDR1 SGHRS, CDR2 YFSETQ. CDR3 length equals 15 residues. The DNA for the CDR3 is TGCGCCAGCAGCTTGGGACAGCAGTTCACAGATACGCAGTATTTT. It yields the protein CASSLGQQFTDTQYF.

The V and J genes are TRBV20-1 and TRBJ2-7, with 7 bases that match TRBD1. From germline, CDR1 is DFQATT and CDR2 SNEGSKA (reference sequence). This CDR3 region has 13 residues. V was pared by 3 bases and J by 7 bases, with 9 bases of the junction left unmatched. CDR3 in amino acids: CSASDRVLREQYF. The CDR3, as DNA: TGCAGTGCTAGTGACAGGGTTTTAAGGGAGCAGTACTTC.

V usage is TRBV5-4 and J usage is TRBJ2-5; TRBD1 agrees at 9 bases. The V gene end was trimmed by 3 bases and the J gene end by 5 bases; junction bases not matched to a gene: 11. This CDR3 contains 16 residues. CDR1 is SGHNT, CDR2 YYREEE, per germline (reference sequence). The CDR3 DNA sequence: TGTGCCAGCAGCTCCGGGACAGGGTGGGCCCGGGAGACCCAGTACTTC. Its translation: CASSSGTGWARETQYF.

V and J are TRBV3-1 (or the pseudogene TRBV3-2) and TRBJ2-7, with 8 bases identical to TRBD2. CDR3 length: 13 residues. The V and J ends lost 8 bases and 0 bases, in that order; junction bases with no gene match: 3. From germline, CDR1 is LGHDT and CDR2 YNNKEL (reference sequence). The CDR3 here is CASQRGNSYEQYF. The CDR3 coding sequence is TGTGCCAGCCAGCGGGGGAACTCCTACGAGCAGTACTTC.

The chain is built from TRBV19 and TRBJ1-5; D is ambiguous. V dropped 7 bases and J dropped 1 base, with 17 bases sitting between them. CDR1 is LNHDA, CDR2 SQIVND, per germline (reference sequence). The CDR3 is made up of 16 amino acids. CDR3 amino acids: CASNDIRAGSNQPQHF. CDR3 DNA: TGTGCCAGTAACGATATCCGGGCGGGGAGCAATCAGCCCCAGCATTTT.

The chain carries TRBV6-6 and TRBJ1-2; 11 bases are shared with TRBD1. The germline V gene has CDR1 MNHNY and CDR2 SVGAGI (reference sequence). The CDR3 extends over 13 amino acids. V lost 10 bases and J lost 7; bases outside the gene matches: 8. The CDR3 is CATEGQGASGYTF. The CDR3, as DNA: TGTGCCACCGAAGGACAGGGGGCTTCTGGCTACACCTTC.

The chain employs TRBV4-3 and TRBJ2-5, with unresolved D. This CDR3 has 14 amino acids. CDR1 is LGHNA, CDR2 YSLEER, per germline. V was shortened by 0 bases and J by 4 bases, with 9 bases between the two germline ends. This CDR3 reads CASSQDTGRETQYF. The CDR3 nucleotides read TGCGCCAGCAGCCAAGATACCGGTCGAGAGACCCAGTACTTC.

This chain joins TRBV9 and TRBJ2-7; maybe TRBD2 (7 bases). The CDR3 runs 16 residues. CDR1 is SGDLS and CDR2 is YYNGEE in the germline V gene. The V end lost 3 bases, the J end lost 7 bases, and 23 bases lay between the germline ends. The chain's CDR3 is CASSASGDKRSGEQYF. Written as DNA, the CDR3 is TGTGCCAGCAGCGCCAGCGGGGACAAACGTTCGGGGGAGCAGTACTTC.

The gene calls are TRBV30 and TRBJ1-2; D gene unclear. The CDR3 is made up of 16 amino acids. Looked up from germline, CDR1 is GTSNPN and CDR2 is SVGIG (reference sequence). V was trimmed by 0 bases and J by 2 bases, leaving 16 bases between them. The CDR3 DNA follows: TGTGCCTGGAGTGTACTCTATCGAGAGGGAAACTATGGCTACACCTTC. Its translation is CAWSVLYREGNYGYTF.

V gene TRBV7-8 combines with J gene TRBJ1-5; weak D call: TRBD1 (5 bases). Germline values: CDR1 SGHVS, CDR2 FQNEAQ. V lost 3 bases to trimming and J lost 5 bases, with 11 bases between them. The CDR3 has 14 amino acids. The CDR3 protein is CASSFSGAHQPQHF. The DNA for the CDR3 is TGTGCCAGCAGCTTTAGTGGGGCACATCAGCCCCAGCATTTT.

The chain carries TRBV14 and TRBJ2-7; 8 positions agree with TRBD2. V shed 1 base and J 0 bases; nucleotides not matched to a gene: 2. The CDR3 covers 15 residues. Germline CDR1 reads SGHDN; CDR2 reads FVKESK. CDR3 sequence (DNA): TGTGCCAGCAGCCAAGCCGCGGGGGGCTCCTACGAGCAGTACTTC. Amino acids: CASSQAAGGSYEQYF. Full variable domain (rest looked up from reference TRBV14 and TRBJ2-7): EAGVTQFPSHSVIEKGQTVTLRCDPISGHDNLYWYRRVMGKEIKFLLHFVKESKQDESGMPNNRFLAERTGGTYSTLKVQPAELEDSGVYFCASSQAAGGSYEQYFGPGTRLTVT.

DNA for the CDR3: TGTGCCAGCAGTGGGGGCTGGGATACGCAGTATTTT. Its protein is CASSGGWDTQYF. The chain links TRBV2 to TRBJ2-3, with a tentative D call TRBD1 (5 bases). Trimming removed 4 bases at V and 6 bases at J, with 8 bases between. The V gene's germline CDR1 is SNHLY and CDR2 FYNNEI. The CDR3 is 12 residues long. Full variable domain (rest looked up from reference TRBV2 and TRBJ2-3): EPEVTQTPSHQVTQMGQEVILRCVPISNHLYFYWYRQILGQKVEFLVSFYNNEISEKSEIFDDQFSVERPDGSNFTLKIRSTKLEDSAMYFCASSGGWDTQYFGPGTRLTVL.

The chain has TRBV7-2 and TRBJ2-1; 12 nucleotides align to TRBD2. The J segment lost 15 bases and the V segment lost 0 bases, leaving 6 bases of the junction unmatched. Germline V gives CDR1 SGHTA, CDR2 FQGNSA. This CDR3 comprises 14 residues. The DNA for the CDR3 is TGTGCCAGCAGCTTAGCCCTAGCGGGAGGGTCGGGGTTCTTC. Residues: CASSLALAGGSGFF.

The chain employs TRBV28 and TRBJ2-5; TRBD1 agrees at 7 bases. Germline V gives CDR1 MDHEN, CDR2 SYDVKM. Unmatched junction bases numbered 9, after V lost 4 bases and J lost 4 bases. The CDR3 has 15 residues. Here the CDR3 reads CASSSGQRGGETQYF. In DNA form, the CDR3 reads TGTGCCAGCAGTTCGGGACAGCGTGGAGGAGAGACCCAGTACTTC.

V usage is TRBV11-3 and J usage is TRBJ1-6, with a weak D call TRBD1 (5 bases). Germline V gene sequence: CDR1 SGHNT, CDR2 YENEEA. The CDR3 sequence is 17 residues long. V was trimmed by 5 bases and J by 0 bases, leaving 14 bases between them. The CDR3 bases are TGTGCCAGCAGCGCGGGACCGACGAGCTCCTATAATTCACCCCTCCACTTT. This codes for CASSAGPTSSYNSPLHF.

The rearrangement links TRBV15 to TRBJ1-1, with D possibly TRBD1 on 5 matching bases. Trimming pared 4 bases from V and 3 bases from J, leaving 6 bases between. CDR1 and CDR2 from the germline V gene are LNHNV and YYDKDF (reference sequence). This CDR3 contains 12 residues. CDR3: CATSTGYTEAFF. The CDR3 coding sequence is TGTGCCACCAGCACAGGGTACACTGAAGCTTTCTTT.

Remarks on this clone: Other DNA variants within this sample encode the same CDR3. The genes are TRBV5-6 and TRBJ2-1; 8 bases match TRBD1. The junction had 3 bases not matched to a gene; V was cut back by 4 bases and J by 0 bases. This CDR3 comprises 15 residues. Germline CDR1 is SGHDT and CDR2 is YYEEEE. This CDR3 reads CASSRQGSSYNEQFF. CDR3 DNA sequence: TGTGCCAGCAGCAGACAGGGGAGCTCCTACAATGAGCAGTTCTTC.

This chain connects TRBV30 to TRBJ2-3, with 15 bases fitting TRBD2. The CDR3 has 17 amino acids. The V gene's germline CDR1 is GTSNPN and CDR2 SVGIG (reference sequence). V dropped 0 bases and J dropped 5; count of bases not matched to a gene: 6. CDR3 DNA: TGTGCCTGGAGTGTAGGACTAGCGGGAGGGCCGGGAGATACGCAGTATTTT. Encoded protein: CAWSVGLAGGPGDTQYF.

The V gene is TRBV7-9, the J gene TRBJ1-2; no definite D call. The CDR3 has 14 amino acids. The germline V gene has CDR1 SEHNR and CDR2 FQNEAQ (reference sequence). Trimming left V 6 bases short and J 4 bases short, with 15 bases between. CDR3 protein: CASSSSTALYGYTF. DNA for the CDR3: TGTGCCAGCAGTTCCTCAACAGCTCTCTATGGCTACACCTTC.

The V gene is TRBV29-1, the J gene TRBJ1-2; D call uncertain. V was shortened by 0 bases and J by 8 bases, with 16 bases between the two germline ends. The CDR3 covers 14 residues. Per germline, CDR1 SQVTM and CDR2 ANQGSEA. CDR3 region: CSVEDRIEEGGYTF. CDR3 nucleotides: TGCAGCGTTGAAGATCGAATCGAGGAAGGAGGCTACACCTTC.

This clone was counted only a few times. Other nucleotide sequences in the sample specify the same CDR3. The chain employs TRBV9 and TRBJ1-1, with D hard to call. Germline CDR1 reads SGDLS; CDR2 reads YYNGEE. The CDR3 length is 15 residues. Trimming took off 0 bases at V and 0 bases at J, with 9 bases between the two ends. The CDR3: CASSVDTGLNTEAFF. The CDR3 DNA reads as TGTGCCAGCAGCGTAGATACGGGGTTGAACACTGAAGCTTTCTTT.

V and J are TRBV2 and TRBJ2-7; TRBD2 matches 16 bases. From germline, CDR1 is SNHLY and CDR2 FYNNEI. The CDR3 has 18 residues. J was trimmed by 3 bases and V by 10 bases; bases with no gene match: 15. CDR3 nucleotide sequence: TGTGCCACCGAGGGACTAGCGGGGGGGCCTAAGGACCTCTACGAGCAGTACTTC. Its protein product is CATEGLAGGPKDLYEQYF. The variable domain in full, with the rest retrieved from reference TRBV2 and TRBJ2-7, is EPEVTQTPSHQVTQMGQEVILRCVPISNHLYFYWYRQILGQKVEFLVSFYNNEISEKSEIFDDQFSVERPDGSNFTLKIRSTKLEDSAMYFCATEGLAGGPKDLYEQYFGPGTRLTVT.

V is TRBV2 and J is TRBJ2-1; weak D call: TRBD2 (6 bases). The CDR3 loop spans 13 amino acids. Trimming left V 8 bases short and J 4 bases short, with 12 bases between. Germline V gene lookup returns CDR1 SNHLY and CDR2 FYNNEI. The CDR3 protein is CASFGGLYNEQFF. The CDR3 DNA reads TGTGCCAGCTTCGGGGGACTGTACAATGAGCAGTTCTTC.

This clone was counted once. The chain recombines TRBV7-9 with TRBJ1-2; a possible D gene is TRBD1 (6 bases). Trimming removed 1 base from V and 7 bases from J, with 13 bases in between. Germline V gene lookup returns CDR1 SEHNR and CDR2 FQNEAQ (reference sequence). The CDR3 is 14 residues long. The CDR3 reads CASSLEGVLAGYTF. As DNA, the CDR3 is TGTGCCAGCAGCTTAGAGGGGGTACTGGCTGGCTACACCTTC.